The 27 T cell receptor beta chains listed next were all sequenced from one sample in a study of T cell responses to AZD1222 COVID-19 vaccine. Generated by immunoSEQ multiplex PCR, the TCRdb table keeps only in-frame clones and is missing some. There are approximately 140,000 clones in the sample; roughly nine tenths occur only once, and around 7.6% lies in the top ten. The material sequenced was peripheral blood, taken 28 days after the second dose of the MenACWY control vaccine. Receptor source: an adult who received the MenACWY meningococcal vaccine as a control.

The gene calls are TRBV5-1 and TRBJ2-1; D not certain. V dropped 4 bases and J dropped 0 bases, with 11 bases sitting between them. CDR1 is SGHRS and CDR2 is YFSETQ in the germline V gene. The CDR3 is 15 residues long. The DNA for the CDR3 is TGCGCCAGCAGCCCTACATATCGCTCCTACAATGAGCAGTTCTTC. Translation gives CASSPTYRSYNEQFF.

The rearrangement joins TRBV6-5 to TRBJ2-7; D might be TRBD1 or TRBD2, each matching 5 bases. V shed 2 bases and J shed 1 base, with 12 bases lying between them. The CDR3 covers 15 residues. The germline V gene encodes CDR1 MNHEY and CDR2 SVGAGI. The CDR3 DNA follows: TGTGCCAGCAGTTACCCGGGACGCCAGTCCTACGAGCAGTACTTC. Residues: CASSYPGRQSYEQYF.

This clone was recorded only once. The CDR3 DNA reads TGTGCCAGCAGCCCGGGGTTAGAGACCCAGTACTTC. Its translation: CASSPGLETQYF. J is TRBJ2-5 and V is TRBV27, with D possibly TRBD2 on 5 matching bases. Germline CDR1 and CDR2: MNHEY and SMNVEV (reference sequence). The V gene lost 6 bases and the J gene lost 4 bases, with 9 bases spanning the gap. The CDR3 has 12 residues.

CDR3 nucleotide sequence: TGTGCCAGCGGACAGGGCAACTACGAGCAGTACTTC. It translates to CASGQGNYEQYF. The V gene is TRBV9, the J gene TRBJ2-7; 8 bases align to TRBD1. CDR3 length: 12 residues. Looked up from germline, CDR1 is SGDLS and CDR2 is YYNGEE. V was pared by 7 bases and J by 3 bases, with 3 bases of the junction left unmatched.

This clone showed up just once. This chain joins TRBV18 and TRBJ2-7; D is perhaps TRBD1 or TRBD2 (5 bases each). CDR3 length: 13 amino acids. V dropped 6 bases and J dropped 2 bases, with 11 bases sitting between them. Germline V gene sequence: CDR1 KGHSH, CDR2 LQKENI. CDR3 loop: CASSPQGPYEQYF. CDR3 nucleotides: TGTGCCAGCTCCCCCCAGGGACCCTACGAGCAGTACTTC.

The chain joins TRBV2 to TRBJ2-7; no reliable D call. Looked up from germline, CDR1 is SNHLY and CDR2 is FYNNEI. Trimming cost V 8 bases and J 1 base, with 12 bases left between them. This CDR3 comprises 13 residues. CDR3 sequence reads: CASHSGSSYEQYF. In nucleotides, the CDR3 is TGTGCCAGCCACTCCGGTTCTTCCTACGAGCAGTACTTC.

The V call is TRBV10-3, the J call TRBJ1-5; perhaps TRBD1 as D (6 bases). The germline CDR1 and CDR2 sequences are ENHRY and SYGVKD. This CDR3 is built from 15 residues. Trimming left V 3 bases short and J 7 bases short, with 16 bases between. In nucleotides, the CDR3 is TGTGCCATCAGTGACAGGGGCACGGACGTACAGCCCCAGCATTTT. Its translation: CAISDRGTDVQPQHF.

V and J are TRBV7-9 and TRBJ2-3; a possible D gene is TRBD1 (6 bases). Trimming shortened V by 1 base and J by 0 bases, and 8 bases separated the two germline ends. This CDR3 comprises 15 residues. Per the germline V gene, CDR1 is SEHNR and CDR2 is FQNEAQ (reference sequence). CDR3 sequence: CASSLGQASTDTQYF. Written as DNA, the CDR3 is TGTGCCAGCAGCTTAGGACAGGCAAGCACAGATACGCAGTATTTT.

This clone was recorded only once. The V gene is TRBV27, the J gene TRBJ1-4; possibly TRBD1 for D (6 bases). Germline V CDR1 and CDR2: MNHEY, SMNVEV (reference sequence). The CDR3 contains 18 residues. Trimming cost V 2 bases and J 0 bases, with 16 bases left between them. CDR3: CASSLAGGTFATNEKLFF. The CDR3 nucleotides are TGTGCCAGCAGTTTAGCGGGCGGGACATTTGCAACTAATGAAAAACTGTTTTTT. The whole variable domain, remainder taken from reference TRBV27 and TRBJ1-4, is EAQVTQNPRYLITVTGKKLTVTCSQNMNHEYMSWYRQDPGLGLRQIYYSMNVEVTDKGDVPEGYKVSRKEKRNFPLILESPSPNQTSLYFCASSLAGGTFATNEKLFFGSGTQLSVL.

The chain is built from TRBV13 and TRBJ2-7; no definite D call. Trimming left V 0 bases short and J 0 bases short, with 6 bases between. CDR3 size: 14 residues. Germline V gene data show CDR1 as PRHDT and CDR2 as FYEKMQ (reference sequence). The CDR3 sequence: CASSLGATSYEQYF. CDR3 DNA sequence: TGTGCCAGCAGCTTAGGCGCAACCTCCTACGAGCAGTACTTC.

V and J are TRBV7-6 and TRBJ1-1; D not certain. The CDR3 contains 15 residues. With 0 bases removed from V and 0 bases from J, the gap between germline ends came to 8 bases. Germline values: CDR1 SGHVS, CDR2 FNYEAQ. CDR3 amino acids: CASSLAGQMNTEAFF. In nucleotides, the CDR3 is TGTGCCAGCAGCTTAGCCGGCCAGATGAACACTGAAGCTTTCTTT.

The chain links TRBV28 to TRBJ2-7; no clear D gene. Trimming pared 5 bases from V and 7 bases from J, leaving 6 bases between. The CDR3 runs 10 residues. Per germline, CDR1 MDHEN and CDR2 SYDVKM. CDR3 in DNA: TGTGCCAGCAGTGGCAGGGAGCAGTACTTC. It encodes CASSGREQYF.

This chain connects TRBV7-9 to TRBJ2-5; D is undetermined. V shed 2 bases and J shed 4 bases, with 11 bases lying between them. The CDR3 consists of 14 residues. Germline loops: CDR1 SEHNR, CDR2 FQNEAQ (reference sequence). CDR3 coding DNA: TGTGCCAGCAGCTTATCTATTACTTTAGAGACCCAGTACTTC. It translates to CASSLSITLETQYF.

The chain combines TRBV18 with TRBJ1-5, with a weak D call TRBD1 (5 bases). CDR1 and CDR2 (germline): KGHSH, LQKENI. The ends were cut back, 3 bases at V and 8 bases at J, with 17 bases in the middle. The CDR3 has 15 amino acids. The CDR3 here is CASSPNGSPREPQHF. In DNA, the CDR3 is TGTGCCAGCTCACCTAATGGAAGTCCCAGGGAGCCCCAGCATTTT.

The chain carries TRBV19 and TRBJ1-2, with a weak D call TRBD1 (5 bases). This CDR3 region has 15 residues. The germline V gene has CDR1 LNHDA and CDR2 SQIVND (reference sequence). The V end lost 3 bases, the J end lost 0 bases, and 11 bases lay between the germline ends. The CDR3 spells CASSMGGGPNYGYTF. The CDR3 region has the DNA TGTGCCAGTAGTATGGGGGGAGGTCCTAACTATGGCTACACCTTC.

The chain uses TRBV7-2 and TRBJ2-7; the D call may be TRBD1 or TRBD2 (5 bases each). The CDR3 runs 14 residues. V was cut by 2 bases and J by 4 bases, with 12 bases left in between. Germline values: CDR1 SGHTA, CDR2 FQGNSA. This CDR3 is CASSLLSGRYEQYF. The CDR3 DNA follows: TGTGCCAGCAGCTTACTTTCGGGACGATACGAGCAGTACTTC.

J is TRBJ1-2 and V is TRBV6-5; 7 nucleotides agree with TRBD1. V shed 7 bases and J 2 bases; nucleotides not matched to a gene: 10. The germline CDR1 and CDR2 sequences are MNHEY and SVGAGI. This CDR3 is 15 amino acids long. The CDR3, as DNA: TGTGCCAGCAACCCAATTGACAGGGACAACTATGGCTACACCTTC. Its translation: CASNPIDRDNYGYTF.

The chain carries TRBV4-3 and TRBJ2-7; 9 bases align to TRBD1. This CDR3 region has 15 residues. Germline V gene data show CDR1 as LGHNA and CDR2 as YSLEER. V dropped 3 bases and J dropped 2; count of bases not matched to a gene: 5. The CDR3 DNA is TGCGCCAGCAGCCAGGGGGACAGGGACGCCTACGAGCAGTACTTC. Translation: CASSQGDRDAYEQYF.

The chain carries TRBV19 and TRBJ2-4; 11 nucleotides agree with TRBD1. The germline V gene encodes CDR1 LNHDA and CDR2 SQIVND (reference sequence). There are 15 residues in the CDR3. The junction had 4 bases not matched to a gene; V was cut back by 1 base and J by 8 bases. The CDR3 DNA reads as TGTGCCAGTAGTATAGCCTCGGGACAGGGGGACATTCAGTACTTC. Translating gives CASSIASGQGDIQYF.

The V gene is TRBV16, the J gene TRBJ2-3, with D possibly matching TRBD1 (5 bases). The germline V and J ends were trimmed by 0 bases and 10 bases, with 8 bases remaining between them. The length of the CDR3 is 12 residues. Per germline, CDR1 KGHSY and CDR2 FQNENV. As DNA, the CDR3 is TGTGCCAGCAGCCAATCTCAGGGATCGCAGTATTTT. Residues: CASSQSQGSQYF.

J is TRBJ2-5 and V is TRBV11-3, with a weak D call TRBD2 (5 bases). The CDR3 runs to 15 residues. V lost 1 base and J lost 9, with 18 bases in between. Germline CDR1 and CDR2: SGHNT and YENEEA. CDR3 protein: CASSLGLAPVAAQYF. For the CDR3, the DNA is TGTGCCAGCAGCTTAGGGCTAGCACCCGTTGCGGCCCAGTACTTC.

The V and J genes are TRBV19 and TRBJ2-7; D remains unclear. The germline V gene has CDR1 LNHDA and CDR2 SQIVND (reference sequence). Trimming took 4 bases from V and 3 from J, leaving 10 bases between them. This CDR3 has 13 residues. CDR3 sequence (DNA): TGTGCCAGTAGTAATGGCCCCCTCTACGAGCAGTACTTC. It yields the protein CASSNGPLYEQYF.

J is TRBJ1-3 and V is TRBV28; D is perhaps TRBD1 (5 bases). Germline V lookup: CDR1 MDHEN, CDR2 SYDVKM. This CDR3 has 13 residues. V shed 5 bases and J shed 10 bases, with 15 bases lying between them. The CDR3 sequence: CASSPGALGTIYF. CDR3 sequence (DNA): TGTGCCAGCAGTCCCGGGGCCTTAGGTACCATATATTTT.

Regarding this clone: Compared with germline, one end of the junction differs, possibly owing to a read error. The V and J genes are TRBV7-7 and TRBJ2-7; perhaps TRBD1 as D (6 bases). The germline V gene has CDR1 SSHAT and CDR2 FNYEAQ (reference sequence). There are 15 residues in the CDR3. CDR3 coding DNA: TGTGCTAGCAGCTCAAAAGGGGGTAGCTCCTACGAGCAGTACTTC. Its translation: CASSSKGGSSYEQYF.

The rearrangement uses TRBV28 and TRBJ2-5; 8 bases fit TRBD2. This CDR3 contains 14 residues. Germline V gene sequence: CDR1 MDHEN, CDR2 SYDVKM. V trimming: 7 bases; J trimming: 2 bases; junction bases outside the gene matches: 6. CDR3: CASNVAGGQETQYF. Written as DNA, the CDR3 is TGTGCCAGCAACGTCGCGGGAGGACAAGAGACCCAGTACTTC.

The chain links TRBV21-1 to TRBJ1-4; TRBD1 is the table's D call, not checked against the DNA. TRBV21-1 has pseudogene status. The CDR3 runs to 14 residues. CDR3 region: CASTLQGAWEKLFF. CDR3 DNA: TGTGCCAGCACCCTACAGGGGGCTTGGGAAAAACTGTTTTTT.

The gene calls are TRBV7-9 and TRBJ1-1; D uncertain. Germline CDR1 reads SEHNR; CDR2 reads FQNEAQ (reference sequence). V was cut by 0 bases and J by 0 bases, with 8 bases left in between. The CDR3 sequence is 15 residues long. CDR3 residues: CASSLAAGLNTEAFF. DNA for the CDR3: TGTGCCAGCAGCTTAGCGGCCGGACTGAACACTGAAGCTTTCTTT.